Listed here are 27 T cell receptor beta chains from one sample, sequenced in a study of T cell clonotyping in hematopoietic cell transplantation. Generated by immunoSEQ multiplex PCR, the TCRdb table keeps only in-frame clones and is missing some. The table lists 9,500 to 13,000 clones, 60% to 85% of them singletons. The sequencing used PBMCs, collected 30 days after allogeneic stem cell transplant. The origin of the receptors is a female patient between 40 and 55 years old who had an allogeneic stem cell transplant from a related donor, so T cells may come from the graft donor. Some clones in this sample may be carry-over from other donors' samples.

This chain connects TRBV29-1 to TRBJ2-2, with TRBD1 matching over 9 bases. The V gene end was trimmed by 3 bases and the J gene end by 7 bases; junction bases not matched to a gene: 6. Germline V CDR1 and CDR2: SQVTM, ANQGSEA. This CDR3 comprises 14 residues. CDR3 loop: CSVDVGQGGGELFF. The CDR3 nucleotides are TGCAGCGTTGATGTGGGACAGGGAGGCGGGGAGCTGTTTTTT.

The chain carries TRBV19 and TRBJ2-7; D is ambiguous. Germline CDR1 and CDR2: LNHDA and SQIVND (reference sequence). The CDR3 is 15 residues long. Between the trimmed V and J ends, which lost 6 bases and 7 bases, there was a span of 22 bases. This CDR3 reads CASSAGSAGAREQYF. The CDR3 bases are TGTGCCAGTAGCGCCGGGTCGGCAGGAGCTCGGGAGCAGTACTTC.

The chain links TRBV5-1 to TRBJ1-2, with D perhaps TRBD1 (6 bases). The CDR3 is 13 residues long. Trimming cost V 4 bases and J 8 bases, with 15 bases left between them. From germline, CDR1 is SGHRS and CDR2 YFSETQ. The CDR3 reads CASSPPGGGGYTF. Here the CDR3 DNA reads TGCGCCAGCAGCCCCCCGGGGGGCGGCGGCTACACCTTC.

This clone was counted only a few times. The V call is TRBV7-3, the J call TRBJ2-3, with 9 bases lining up with TRBD2. The CDR3 is 15 residues long. Germline V gene sequence: CDR1 SGHTA, CDR2 FQGTGA. Losses at the gene ends were 0 bases for V and 6 bases for J; bases not matched to a gene: 4. CDR3 DNA: TGTGCCAGCAGCTTAACTAGCGGGAGTTGGGATACGCAGTATTTT. It specifies CASSLTSGSWDTQYF.

This chain connects TRBV5-1 to TRBJ2-5; D may be TRBD2 (5 bases). The last part of the DNA fits TRBJ2-7 better; the J call may be wrong. The length of the CDR3 is 13 residues. Germline CDR1 SGHRS, CDR2 YFSETQ. CDR3 sequence: CASSLGSGYEQYF. CDR3 DNA sequence: TGCGCCAGCAGCTTGGGGTCGGGGTACGAGCAGTACTTC.

This clone was recorded only once. The chain couples TRBV5-6 to TRBJ1-4; no reliable D call. The V gene lost 2 bases and the J gene lost 8 bases, with 16 bases spanning the gap. Germline V lookup: CDR1 SGHDT, CDR2 YYEEEE. The CDR3 is 15 amino acids. The CDR3 bases are TGTGCCAGCAGCTTTGTGTCTAGCGGAAGAGAAAAACTGTTTTTT. Protein product: CASSFVSSGREKLFF.

The chain is built from TRBV25-1 and TRBJ2-3; D is unresolved. CDR3 length: 16 residues. Germline V lookup: CDR1 MGHDK, CDR2 SYGVNS. V dropped 8 bases and J dropped 4 bases, with 22 bases sitting between them. CDR3 nucleotide sequence: TGTGCCAGCGCATCTAAGCGAGGCCCTGCGCCAGATACGCAGTATTTT. Its protein product is CASASKRGPAPDTQYF.

V is TRBV7-7 and J is TRBJ2-7, with TRBD1 matching over 9 bases. The CDR3 is 14 amino acids. V trimming: 5 bases; J trimming: 6 bases; junction bases outside the gene matches: 8. Germline CDR1 SSHAT, CDR2 FNYEAQ (reference sequence). The CDR3 reads CASSRGTGRVEQYF. The CDR3 DNA is TGTGCCAGCAGCAGGGGGACAGGGAGGGTCGAGCAGTACTTC.

This sequence joins TRBV11-2 and TRBJ2-7, with TRBD2 matching over 10 bases. Germline CDR1 reads SGHAT; CDR2 reads FQNNGV. The CDR3 totals 14 residues. Trimming cost V 5 bases and J 2 bases; bases outside gene matches: 3. The CDR3 coding sequence is TGTGCCAGCAGCCTAGCGGGAGCCACCTACGAGCAGTACTTC. The encoded protein is CASSLAGATYEQYF. The variable domain in full, completed from reference TRBV11-2 and TRBJ2-7, reads EAGVAQSPRYKIIEKRQSVAFWCNPISGHATLYWYQQILGQGPKLLIQFQNNGVVDDSQLPKDRFSAERLKGVDSTLKIQPAKLEDSAVYLCASSLAGATYEQYFGPGTRLTVT.

This chain connects TRBV7-8 to TRBJ2-1, with 9 bases lining up with TRBD2. Germline CDR1 SGHVS, CDR2 FQNEAQ. V was clipped by 4 bases and J by 9 bases; unmatched bases: 13. CDR3 length: 16 amino acids. CDR3 residues: CASSSTGTSLFSEQFF. The CDR3 DNA is TGTGCCAGCAGCTCGACCGGGACTAGCCTTTTCAGTGAGCAGTTCTTC.

This chain links TRBV2 with TRBJ2-2, with 7 bases fitting TRBD1. CDR1 is SNHLY and CDR2 is FYNNEI in the germline V gene. V lost 6 bases to trimming and J lost 8 bases; unmatched junction nucleotides: 12. The CDR3 has 15 amino acids. CDR3 nucleotide sequence: TGTGCCAGCAGCCACAGACAGGGTTTCTCAGGGGAGCTGTTTTTT. Translated: CASSHRQGFSGELFF.

V is TRBV5-1 and J is TRBJ2-7; 10 bases align to TRBD1. The V segment lost 4 bases and the J segment 6 bases; nucleotides outside the gene matches: 4. Germline V gives CDR1 SGHRS, CDR2 YFSETQ. This CDR3 spans 13 amino acids. In DNA, the CDR3 is TGCGCCAGCAGCCGTGGGACAGGGGTCGAGCAGTACTTC. Protein sequence: CASSRGTGVEQYF.

The chain links TRBV5-1 to TRBJ2-7; 8 positions agree with TRBD1. Germline V gives CDR1 SGHRS, CDR2 YFSETQ. The CDR3 extends over 15 amino acids. V lost 0 bases, J lost 3 bases, and 5 bases stayed unmatched. The CDR3 loop is CASSLAGQGLYEQYF. The CDR3 DNA is TGCGCCAGCAGCTTGGCCGGACAGGGTCTCTACGAGCAGTACTTC.

The chain is built from TRBV4-2 and TRBJ2-7; 7 bases fit TRBD2. The CDR3 has 14 residues. The germline V gene encodes CDR1 LGHNA and CDR2 YNFKEQ. After removal of 1 base from V and 2 bases from J, the junction contained 2 bases not matched to a gene. The CDR3 reads CASSQAAGAYEQYF. As DNA, the CDR3 is TGTGCCAGCAGCCAAGCGGCGGGGGCCTACGAGCAGTACTTC.

V is TRBV7-2 and J is TRBJ2-7, with 7 positions matching TRBD2. Unmatched junction bases numbered 11, after V lost 3 bases and J lost 6 bases. The V gene's germline CDR1 is SGHTA and CDR2 FQGNSA. The CDR3 has 15 residues. This CDR3 reads CASSFGGTIFGEQYF. The CDR3 nucleotides read TGTGCCAGCAGCTTTGGTGGGACTATATTCGGCGAGCAGTACTTC.

V is TRBV27 and J is TRBJ1-1; D is uncertain. Between the trimmed V and J ends, which lost 6 bases and 3 bases, there was a span of 11 bases. Germline V lookup: CDR1 MNHEY, CDR2 SMNVEV (reference sequence). The CDR3 is 13 residues long. This chain's CDR3 is CASRMRLDTEAFF. As DNA, the CDR3 is TGTGCCAGCAGGATGAGATTGGACACTGAAGCTTTCTTT.

The V gene is TRBV9, the J gene TRBJ2-1; D not resolved. Trimming shortened V by 0 bases and J by 8 bases, and 18 bases separated the two germline ends. The germline CDR1 and CDR2 sequences are SGDLS and YYNGEE. This CDR3 region has 16 residues. The CDR3 reads CASSVDLRGPWDEQFF. CDR3 nucleotide sequence: TGTGCCAGCAGCGTAGATCTTAGAGGCCCGTGGGATGAGCAGTTCTTC.

The chain has TRBV7-2 and TRBJ2-3; D gene unclear. This CDR3 region has 12 residues. V lost 5 bases, J lost 6 bases, and 9 bases lay in between. Germline V lookup: CDR1 SGHTA, CDR2 FQGNSA. The CDR3 is CASSPTKDTQYF. The CDR3 bases are TGTGCCAGCAGCCCTACAAAGGATACGCAGTATTTT.

The chain combines TRBV6-5 with TRBJ2-7, with D possibly called TRBD1 or TRBD2 (7 bases each). The germline CDR1 and CDR2 sequences are MNHEY and SVGAGI. V lost 2 bases, J lost 3 bases, and 14 bases lay in between. CDR3 length: 15 residues. The CDR3 bases are TGTGCCAGCAGTTACGGGGCAGGGGGGGGCTACGAGCAGTACTTC. This encodes CASSYGAGGGYEQYF.

V is TRBV5-1 and J is TRBJ1-4; no clear D gene. V lost 1 base to trimming and J lost 3 bases, with 7 bases between them. Germline CDR1 reads SGHRS; CDR2 reads YFSETQ. The CDR3 has 14 amino acids. CDR3 DNA sequence: TGCGCCAGCAGCTTGACCCGGGCTAATGAAAAACTGTTTTTT. It yields the protein CASSLTRANEKLFF.

CDR3 DNA: TGTGCCAGCAGCTTAAGGCGGGGCAGGATGAACACTGAAGCTTTCTTT. This translates into CASSLRRGRMNTEAFF. The chain has TRBV11-2 and TRBJ1-1; weak D call: TRBD1 (5 bases). The CDR3 runs 16 residues. Trimming took 2 bases from V and 0 from J, leaving 13 bases between them. CDR1 SGHAT and CDR2 FQNNGV come from the germline V gene.

The rearrangement links TRBV18 to TRBJ2-7, with 9 bases lining up with TRBD1. The CDR3 is made up of 14 amino acids. Unmatched junction bases numbered 5, after V lost 6 bases and J lost 2 bases. Germline-derived CDR1 and CDR2 are KGHSH and LQKENI. The CDR3 DNA is TGTGCCAGCTCGCAGGACAGGGGTCCCTACGAGCAGTACTTC. It encodes CASSQDRGPYEQYF.

In DNA form, the CDR3 reads TGTGCCATCAGCGTCGACAGAAGCTATGGCTACACCTTC. Encoded protein: CAISVDRSYGYTF. V gene TRBV10-3 combines with J gene TRBJ1-2; perhaps TRBD1 as D (5 bases). Germline loops: CDR1 ENHRY, CDR2 SYGVKD. The germline V and J ends were trimmed by 6 bases and 4 bases, with 12 bases remaining between them. CDR3 length equals 13 residues.

The rearrangement links TRBV7-9 to TRBJ2-1, with D possibly TRBD2 on 6 matching bases. This CDR3 contains 11 residues. The germline V gene has CDR1 SEHNR and CDR2 FQNEAQ (reference sequence). Trimming shortened V by 5 bases and J by 15 bases, and 14 bases separated the two germline ends. The CDR3 protein is CASSPGGVLFF. CDR3 in DNA: TGTGCCAGCAGCCCCGGGGGAGTGCTGTTCTTC.

This chain uses TRBV5-1 with TRBJ2-2, with D unresolved. The ends were cut back, 4 bases at V and 4 bases at J, with 14 bases in the middle. Germline V CDR1 and CDR2: SGHRS, YFSETQ. This CDR3 is built from 15 residues. Written as DNA, the CDR3 is TGCGCCAGCAGCAAGGGCCGAGATGGCACCGGGGAGCTGTTTTTT. Its translation: CASSKGRDGTGELFF.

In its sample, this clone was seen a few times. This sequence joins TRBV5-1 and TRBJ2-1; D unresolved. The germline V gene has CDR1 SGHRS and CDR2 YFSETQ. With 1 base removed from V and 4 bases from J, the gap between germline ends came to 9 bases. This CDR3 contains 14 residues. The CDR3 reads CASSLSAGYNEQFF. CDR3 coding DNA: TGCGCCAGCAGCTTGTCAGCCGGATACAATGAGCAGTTCTTC.

The rearrangement joins TRBV5-8 to TRBJ1-1; no clear D gene. CDR1 and CDR2 (germline): SGHTS, YDEGEE. CDR3 length equals 14 residues. Trimming cost V 2 bases and J 2 bases, with 10 bases left between them. The CDR3 nucleotides are TGTGCCAGCAGCTTTTGGGCGGCCAACACTGAAGCTTTCTTT. As protein: CASSFWAANTEAFF.